A single sample gave rise to the 8 T cell receptor beta chains below, sequenced in a study of T cell responses to AZD1222 COVID-19 vaccine. Profiled with immunoSEQ multiplex PCR; TCRdb holds only in-frame clones, not every one. The sample records around 120,000 clones, 90% to 95% being singletons. This material consisted of peripheral blood, taken on day 0 of AZD1222 vaccination. The receptors originated from an adult in good health.

This chain connects TRBV2 to TRBJ2-7; TRBD1 is a possible D gene (5 bases). The CDR3 totals 13 residues. Per germline, CDR1 SNHLY and CDR2 FYNNEI. V gave up 4 bases and J gave up 0 bases, with 7 bases separating them. DNA for the CDR3: TGTGCCAGCAGTGGACAGCCCTCCTACGAGCAGTACTTC. Encoded protein: CASSGQPSYEQYF.

This chain links TRBV5-4 with TRBJ1-1; D is possibly TRBD1 (6 bases). V gave up 4 bases and J gave up 0 bases, with 13 bases separating them. The CDR3 loop spans 15 amino acids. Per the germline V gene, CDR1 is SGHNT and CDR2 is YYREEE (reference sequence). The CDR3 spells CASSPTGGMNTEAFF. The CDR3, as DNA: TGTGCCAGCAGCCCGACAGGTGGCATGAACACTGAAGCTTTCTTT.

The V gene is TRBV6-2 or TRBV6-3, the J gene TRBJ2-2, with 10 positions matching TRBD2. The V gene end was trimmed by 6 bases and the J gene end by 2 bases; junction bases not matched to a gene: 6. CDR3 length equals 16 residues. From germline, CDR1 is MNHEY and CDR2 SVGEGT. The CDR3 is CASRPSGSRNTGELFF. DNA for the CDR3: TGTGCCAGCAGACCTAGCGGGAGTCGTAACACCGGGGAGCTGTTTTTT.

This clone was seen only a few times. This chain connects TRBV7-2 to TRBJ2-1; 8 nucleotides match TRBD2. Looked up from germline, CDR1 is SGHTA and CDR2 is FQGNSA. There are 14 residues in the CDR3. V was clipped by 4 bases and J by 6 bases; unmatched bases: 5. CDR3 residues: CASSWLAGSNEQFF. CDR3 sequence (DNA): TGTGCCAGCAGCTGGCTAGCGGGCTCCAATGAGCAGTTCTTC.

The chain carries TRBV12-3 or TRBV12-4 and TRBJ2-7, with D unclear. The CDR3 contains 13 residues. Trimming stripped 2 bases from V and 2 bases from J, with 7 bases between. The CDR3 nucleotides read TGTGCCAGCAGTTTAAGGTTCCCCTACGAGCAGTACTTC. Its protein product is CASSLRFPYEQYF.

The V gene is TRBV5-6, the J gene TRBJ1-1; perhaps TRBD1 as D (6 bases). The CDR3 runs 12 residues. Trimming left V 2 bases short and J 11 bases short, with 13 bases between. Germline V CDR1 and CDR2: SGHDT, YYEEEE. The CDR3 DNA reads as TGTGCCAGCAGCTTAGTTTCAGGGGAGGCTTTCTTT. Translated: CASSLVSGEAFF.

This clone was counted once. The rearrangement uses TRBV5-1 and TRBJ1-2; D remains unclear. Germline lookup yields CDR1 SGHRS and CDR2 YFSETQ. Trimming took off 0 bases at V and 9 bases at J, with 6 bases between the two ends. The CDR3 consists of 11 residues. In DNA form, the CDR3 reads TGCGCCAGCAGCTTGGATAATAGCTACACCTTC. It yields the protein CASSLDNSYTF.

CDR3 nucleotide sequence: TGTGCCAGTAGGCCCTGGGCGGGGGACTCCTACGAGCAGTACTTC. Translation gives CASRPWAGDSYEQYF. The chain is built from TRBV19 and TRBJ2-7; TRBD2 aligns across 7 bases. V lost 6 bases and J lost 0; bases outside the gene matches: 8. The length of the CDR3 is 15 residues. Germline V gene lookup returns CDR1 LNHDA and CDR2 SQIVND (reference sequence).